This TCR beta chain originates from a study of blood T cell repertoires in COVID-19. Study-wide context: Acute-phase and convalescent COVID-19 samples originated in the United States, Italy and Spain.

The age range of participants was about 18 to 89 years, with residence in some 25 US areas. Authors' methods: Reference gene primer amplification in the assay estimated nucleated cell counts. The data were produced by immunoSEQ multiplex PCR, yet TCRdb's version contains in-frame clones alone and is incomplete. V and J calls and clone size are copied from that table; D and trimming were computed from the DNA. The sample has roughly 430,000 clones, 70% to 90% seen once; the top ten hold less than 1.5%. V lost 0 bases to trimming and J lost 3 bases; unmatched junction nucleotides: 2. The CDR3 totals 14 residues. Germline lookup yields CDR1 SGHRS and CDR2 YFSETQ.

This sequence was found in a woman aged 18-29 years who had been exposed to COVID-19. The genes are TRBV5-1 and TRBJ2-7, with 8 bases aligning to TRBD1. The material sequenced was PBMCs or T cells enriched from blood (not recorded which). The CDR3 DNA reads TGCGCCAGCAGCTTGGCACAGGGGGTCTACGAGCAGTACTTC. It is translated as CASSLAQGVYEQYF.